This TCR beta chain was profiled in a study of blood T cell repertoires in COVID-19. Clones were read by immunoSEQ multiplex PCR, and TCRdb kept only the in-frame ones, dropping some. The sample contains about 230,000 clones, 70% to 90% of which appear only once. V was clipped by 4 bases and J by 8 bases; unmatched bases: 7. This CDR3 region has 14 residues. Looked up from germline, CDR1 is GTSNPN and CDR2 is SVGIG (reference sequence). The chain is built from TRBV30 and TRBJ1-4; the match to TRBD1 covers 10 bases. Sequences were obtained from peripheral blood. This TCR was recovered from a woman in her 70s with active or convalescent COVID-19. The DNA for the CDR3 is TGTGCCTGGACCCCCGGGACAGGGGAAGAAAAACTGTTTTTT. The encoded protein is CAWTPGTGEEKLFF.